Below, 14 T cell receptor beta chains from the same sample are listed, as sequenced in a study of OX40 agonist ivuxolimab in advanced cancers. The repertoire was sequenced with immunoSEQ multiplex PCR; TCRdb's copy has only in-frame clones and lacks some. The sample contains fewer than 100,000 clones, about nine tenths of which appear only once. The source was CD4+ or CD8+ T cells sorted from blood, collected in a trial of the OX40 agonist ivuxolimab. These receptors were taken from an adult with an advanced solid tumor such as melanoma, head and neck, liver or kidney cancer.

The genes are TRBV5-1 and TRBJ1-3; D ambiguous. The germline V and J ends were trimmed by 1 base and 4 bases, with 18 bases remaining between them. Germline lookup yields CDR1 SGHRS and CDR2 YFSETQ. The CDR3 has 17 amino acids. The CDR3 is CASSLNFWGDQGNTIYF. DNA for the CDR3: TGCGCCAGCAGCTTGAATTTTTGGGGAGACCAAGGAAACACCATATATTTT.

The chain's CDR3 is CASSLDSGYQETQYF. Written as DNA, the CDR3 is TGCGCCAGCAGCTTGGATTCGGGCTACCAAGAGACCCAGTACTTC. The rearrangement joins TRBV5-1 to TRBJ2-5; D is undetermined. Trimming removed 0 bases at V and 0 bases at J, with 9 bases between. The CDR3 is 15 residues long. Per germline, CDR1 SGHRS and CDR2 YFSETQ.

This clone was seen just once. The genes are TRBV6-1 and TRBJ2-3; D remains ambiguous. This CDR3 contains 11 residues. V was pared by 3 bases and J by 5 bases, with 3 bases between. From germline, CDR1 is MNHNS and CDR2 SASEGT. CDR3 residues: CASSELDTQYF. The CDR3 nucleotides read TGTGCCAGCAGTGAGCTAGATACGCAGTATTTT.

The chain combines TRBV4-3 with TRBJ2-7, with 9 bases that match TRBD2. Trimming cost V 1 base and J 6 bases; bases outside gene matches: 7. Germline values: CDR1 LGHNA, CDR2 YSLEER. The CDR3 covers 15 residues. The CDR3 sequence: CASSQGRREGSEQYF. CDR3 coding DNA: TGCGCCAGCAGCCAAGGGAGGCGGGAGGGGAGCGAGCAGTACTTC.

V and J are TRBV7-3 and TRBJ1-5; 10 bases map to TRBD1. The CDR3 loop spans 14 amino acids. Per the germline V gene, CDR1 is SGHTA and CDR2 is FQGTGA. The V and J ends lost 4 bases and 5 bases, in that order; junction bases with no gene match: 2. In nucleotides, the CDR3 is TGTGCCAGCAGCTCGACAGGGGGCGATCAGCCCCAGCATTTT. Its translation: CASSSTGGDQPQHF.

This clone came up once. V gene TRBV5-1 combines with J gene TRBJ1-2, with TRBD1 as a possible D gene (5 bases). The CDR3 consists of 13 residues. The V end lost 4 bases, the J end lost 4 bases, and 11 bases lay between the germline ends. In germline, CDR1 is SGHRS, CDR2 YFSETQ. CDR3 region: CASSMDGGYGYTF. The CDR3 DNA follows: TGCGCCAGCAGCATGGACGGGGGCTATGGCTACACCTTC.

This chain's CDR3 is CASSLGRSYEQYF. CDR3 in DNA: TGTGCCAGCAGTTTGGGTAGGTCCTACGAGCAGTACTTC. V is TRBV28 and J is TRBJ2-7; D gene unclear. The CDR3 covers 13 residues. Germline-derived CDR1 and CDR2 are MDHEN and SYDVKM. Trimming pared 3 bases from V and 1 base from J, leaving 7 bases between.

The rearrangement joins TRBV5-1 to TRBJ1-1; no reliable D call. Germline V gene data show CDR1 as SGHRS and CDR2 as YFSETQ. The CDR3 is made up of 14 amino acids. Trimming removed 0 bases from V and 3 bases from J, with 9 bases in between. The CDR3 bases are TGCGCCAGCAGCTTGGGAGGGTGGGACACTGAAGCTTTCTTT. It translates to CASSLGGWDTEAFF.

This clone has just a few counts. V and J are TRBV10-3 and TRBJ1-1; the D gene is possibly TRBD1 (6 bases). From germline, CDR1 is ENHRY and CDR2 SYGVKD. The CDR3 is 16 amino acids. V was clipped by 5 bases and J by 6 bases, with 22 bases between them. In DNA form, the CDR3 reads TGTGCCATCAGTCCGAGGGGGGAGATCAAGACCCCTGAAGCTTTCTTT. Its translation is CAISPRGEIKTPEAFF.

This CDR3 reads CASSPRPGTQYF. The CDR3 nucleotides read TGTGCCAGCAGCCCCAGACCAGGTACGCAGTATTTT. This chain uses TRBV28 with TRBJ2-3; the D is unclear. The length of the CDR3 is 12 residues. Germline V gene data show CDR1 as MDHEN and CDR2 as SYDVKM. V was clipped by 6 bases and J by 8 bases, with 12 bases between them.

The sample holds a few counts of this clone. The chain carries TRBV7-6 and TRBJ1-3; TRBD1 aligns across 7 bases. Losses at the gene ends were 5 bases for V and 0 bases for J; bases not matched to a gene: 7. The CDR3 is made up of 16 amino acids. Germline V gene sequence: CDR1 SGHVS, CDR2 FNYEAQ. This CDR3 reads CASSTWTGRSGNTIYF. DNA of the CDR3: TGTGCCAGCAGCACTTGGACAGGACGCTCTGGAAACACCATATATTTT.

The rearrangement uses TRBV7-2 and TRBJ2-1; D gene uncertain. V lost 5 bases, J lost 10 bases, and 15 bases lay in between. The germline V gene encodes CDR1 SGHTA and CDR2 FQGNSA. CDR3 size: 13 residues. The DNA for the CDR3 is TGTGCCAGCAGCAGGGAAATCAGATCGGAGCAGTTCTTC. Its protein product is CASSREIRSEQFF.

V and J are TRBV9 and TRBJ2-7; 8 nucleotides line up with TRBD1. The trim removed 0 bases at V and 4 bases at J, leaving 9 bases unmatched. CDR3 length equals 16 residues. Germline CDR1 and CDR2: SGDLS and YYNGEE. The CDR3 nucleotides are TGTGCCAGCAGCGTAGCCCCCACAGGGGGGAAATACGAGCAGTACTTC. Translating it yields CASSVAPTGGKYEQYF.

The rearrangement links TRBV19 to TRBJ2-1, with TRBD2 identical over 10 bases. Germline V gene data show CDR1 as LNHDA and CDR2 as SQIVND (reference sequence). This CDR3 region has 16 residues. Trimming took 7 bases from V and 6 from J; bases not matched to a gene: 12. CDR3 amino acids: CASIPKRGGLTNEQFF. The CDR3 DNA follows: TGTGCCAGTATCCCAAAGCGGGGGGGCCTGACCAATGAGCAGTTCTTC. The full variable domain, its missing parts supplied by reference TRBV19 and TRBJ2-1, is DGGITQSPKYLFRKEGQNVTLSCEQNLNHDAMYWYRQDPGQGLRLIYYSQIVNDFQKGDIAEGYSVSREKKESFPLTVTSAQKNPTAFYLCASIPKRGGLTNEQFFGPGTRLTVL.